This TCR beta chain was found in a study of beta chain features in type 1 diabetes. General study points: Naive, central memory and regulatory TCRB repertoires appeared more similar among patients than healthy donors. Researchers report that Type 1 diabetes patients had moderately but significantly shorter TCRB CDR3s across all four CD4+ subsets.

All of the isolated RNA was reverse transcribed, so expressed TCRB transcripts were sequenced. Naive, central memory and regulatory T cell samples produced a mean of approximately 3.6 million reads. Sequencing used immunoSEQ multiplex PCR; TCRdb keeps in-frame clones, though not all of them. The table lists 300,000 to 350,000 clones, around 8% of them singletons. This CDR3 spans 15 amino acids. V gave up 2 bases and J gave up 4 bases, with 12 bases separating them. CDR1 is KGHSH and CDR2 is LQKENI in the germline V gene. As to this clone: As yet, its antigen is unknown.

Cell sorting via CD45RO/CCR7/CD25/CD127/CD95/CD27 was performed to obtain CD4+ naive, central memory, regulatory and stem cell-like memory cells. Sequencing used central memory CD4+ T cells from blood. This rearrangement joins TRBV18 to TRBJ2-1, with D possibly being TRBD2 (6 bases). The clonotype originates from a woman aged 18 to 35 in good health. CDR3 sequence: CASSPAGTLYNEQFF. DNA of the CDR3: TGTGCCAGCTCACCAGCGGGGACTTTATACAATGAGCAGTTCTTC.